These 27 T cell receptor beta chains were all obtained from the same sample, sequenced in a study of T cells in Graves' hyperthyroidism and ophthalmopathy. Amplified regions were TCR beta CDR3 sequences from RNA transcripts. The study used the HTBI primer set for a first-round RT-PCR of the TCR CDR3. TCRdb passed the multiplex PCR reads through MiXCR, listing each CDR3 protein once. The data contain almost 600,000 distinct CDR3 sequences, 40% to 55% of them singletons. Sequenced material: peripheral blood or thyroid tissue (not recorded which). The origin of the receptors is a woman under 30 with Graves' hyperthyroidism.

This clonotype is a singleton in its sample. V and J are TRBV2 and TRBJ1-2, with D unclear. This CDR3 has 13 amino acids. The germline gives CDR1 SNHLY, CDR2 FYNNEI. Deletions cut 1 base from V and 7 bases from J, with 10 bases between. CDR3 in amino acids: CASSEGAGVGYTF. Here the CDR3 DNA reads TGTGCCAGCAGTGAAGGGGCCGGTGTTGGCTACACCTTC. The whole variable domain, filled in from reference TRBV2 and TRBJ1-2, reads EPEVTQTPSHQVTQMGQEVILRCVPISNHLYFYWYRQILGQKVEFLVSFYNNEISEKSEIFDDQFSVERPDGSNFTLKIRSTKLEDSAMYFCASSEGAGVGYTFGSGTRLTVV.

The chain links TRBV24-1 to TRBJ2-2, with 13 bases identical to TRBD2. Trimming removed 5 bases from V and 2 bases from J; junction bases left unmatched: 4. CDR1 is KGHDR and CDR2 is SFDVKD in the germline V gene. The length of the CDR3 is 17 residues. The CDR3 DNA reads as TGTGCCACCAGTGGGGGACTAGCGGGACCAAACACCGGGGAGCTGTTTTTT. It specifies CATSGGLAGPNTGELFF.

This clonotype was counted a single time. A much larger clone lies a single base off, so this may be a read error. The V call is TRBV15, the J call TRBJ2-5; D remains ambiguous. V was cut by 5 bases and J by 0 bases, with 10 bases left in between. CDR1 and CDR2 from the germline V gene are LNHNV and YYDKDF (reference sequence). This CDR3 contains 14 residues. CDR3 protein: CATSRVTNQETQYF. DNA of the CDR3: TGTGCCACCAGCCGGGTGACCAACCAAGAGACCCAGTACTTC.

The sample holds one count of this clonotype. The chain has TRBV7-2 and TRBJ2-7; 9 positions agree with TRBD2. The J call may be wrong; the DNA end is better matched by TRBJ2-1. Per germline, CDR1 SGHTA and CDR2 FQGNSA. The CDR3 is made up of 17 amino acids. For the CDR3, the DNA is TGTGCCAGCAGCTTCACGCGCGGGAGGGCCGACTACAATGAGCAGTTCTTC. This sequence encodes CASSFTRGRADYNEQFF.

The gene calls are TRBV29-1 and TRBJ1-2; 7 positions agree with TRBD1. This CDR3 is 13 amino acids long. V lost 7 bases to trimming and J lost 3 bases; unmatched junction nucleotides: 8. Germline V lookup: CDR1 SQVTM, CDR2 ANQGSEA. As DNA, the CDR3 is TGCAGCGACATGACAGGGCGCGACTATGGCTACACCTTC. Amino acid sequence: CSDMTGRDYGYTF.

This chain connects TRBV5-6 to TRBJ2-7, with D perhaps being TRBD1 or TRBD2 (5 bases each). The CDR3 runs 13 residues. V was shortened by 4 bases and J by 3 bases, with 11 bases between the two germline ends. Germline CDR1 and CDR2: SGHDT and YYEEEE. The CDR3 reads CASSPGPHYEQYF. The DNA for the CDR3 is TGTGCCAGCAGCCCGGGACCTCACTACGAGCAGTACTTC.

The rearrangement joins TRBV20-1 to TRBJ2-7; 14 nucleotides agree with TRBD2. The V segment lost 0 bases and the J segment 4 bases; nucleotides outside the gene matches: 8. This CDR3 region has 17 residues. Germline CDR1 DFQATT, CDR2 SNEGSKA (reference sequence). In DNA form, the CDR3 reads TGCAGTGCTAGAGATCAGGGGACTAGCGGGAGTGGGTACGAGCAGTACTTC. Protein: CSARDQGTSGSGYEQYF.

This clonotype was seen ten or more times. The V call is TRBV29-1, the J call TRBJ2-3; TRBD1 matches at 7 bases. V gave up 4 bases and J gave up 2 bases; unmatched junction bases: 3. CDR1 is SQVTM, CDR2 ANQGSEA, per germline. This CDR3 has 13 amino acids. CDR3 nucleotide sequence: TGCAGCGTTGGACAGGGACACACAGATACGCAGTATTTT. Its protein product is CSVGQGHTDTQYF.

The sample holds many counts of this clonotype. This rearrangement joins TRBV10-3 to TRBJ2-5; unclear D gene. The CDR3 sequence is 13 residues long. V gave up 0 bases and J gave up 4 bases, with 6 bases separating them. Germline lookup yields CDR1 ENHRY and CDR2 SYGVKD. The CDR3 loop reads CAISESERETQYF. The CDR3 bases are TGTGCCATCAGTGAGTCAGAACGAGAGACCCAGTACTTC.

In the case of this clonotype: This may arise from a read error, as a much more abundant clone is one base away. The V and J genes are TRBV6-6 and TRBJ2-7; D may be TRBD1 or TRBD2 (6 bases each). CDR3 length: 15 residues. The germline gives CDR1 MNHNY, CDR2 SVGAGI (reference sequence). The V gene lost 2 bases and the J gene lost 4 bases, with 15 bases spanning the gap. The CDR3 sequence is CASSYEGEVGYEQYF. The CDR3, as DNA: TGTGCCAGCAGTTACGAGGGGGAGGTTGGTTACGAGCAGTACTTC.

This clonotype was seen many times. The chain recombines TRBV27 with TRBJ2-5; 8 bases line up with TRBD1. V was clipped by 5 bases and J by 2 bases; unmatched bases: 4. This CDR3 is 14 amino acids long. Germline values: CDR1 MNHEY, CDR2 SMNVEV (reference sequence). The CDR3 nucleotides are TGTGCCAGCAGTCTTCGGGACAGGCAAGAGACCCAGTACTTC. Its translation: CASSLRDRQETQYF.

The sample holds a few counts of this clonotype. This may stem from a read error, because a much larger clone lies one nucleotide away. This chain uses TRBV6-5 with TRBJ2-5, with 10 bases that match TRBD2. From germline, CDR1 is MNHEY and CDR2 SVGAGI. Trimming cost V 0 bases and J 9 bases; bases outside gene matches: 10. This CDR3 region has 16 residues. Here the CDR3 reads CASSYSLLAGREAQYF. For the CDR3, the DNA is TGTGCCAGCAGTTACTCGTTACTAGCGGGACGGGAGGCCCAGTACTTC.

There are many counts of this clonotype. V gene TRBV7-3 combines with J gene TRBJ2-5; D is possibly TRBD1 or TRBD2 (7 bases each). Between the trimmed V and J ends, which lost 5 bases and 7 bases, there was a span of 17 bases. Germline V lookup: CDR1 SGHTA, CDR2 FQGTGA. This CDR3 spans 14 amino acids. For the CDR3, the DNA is TGTGCCAGCAGCCCCAGGGGGAGGGCCGGGACCCAGTACTTC. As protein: CASSPRGRAGTQYF. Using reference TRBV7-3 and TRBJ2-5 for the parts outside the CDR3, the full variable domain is GAGVSQTPSNKVTEKGKYVELRCDPISGHTALYWYRQSLGQGPEFLIYFQGTGAADDSGLPNDRFFAVRPEGSVSTLKIQRTERGDSAVYLCASSPRGRAGTQYFGPGTRLLVL.

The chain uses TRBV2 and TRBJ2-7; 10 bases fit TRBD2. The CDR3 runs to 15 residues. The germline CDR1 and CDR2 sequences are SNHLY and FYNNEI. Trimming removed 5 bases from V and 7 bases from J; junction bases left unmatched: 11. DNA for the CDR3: TGTGCCAGCAGTCAACTAGCGGGGCGAAGGGGGGAGCAGTACTTC. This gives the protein CASSQLAGRRGEQYF.

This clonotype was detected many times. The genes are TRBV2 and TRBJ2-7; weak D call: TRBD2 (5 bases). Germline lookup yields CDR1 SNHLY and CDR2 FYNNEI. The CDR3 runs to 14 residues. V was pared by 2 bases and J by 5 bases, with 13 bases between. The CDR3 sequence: CASSEYASFDEQYF. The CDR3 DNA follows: TGTGCCAGCAGTGAATATGCTAGCTTCGACGAGCAGTACTTC.

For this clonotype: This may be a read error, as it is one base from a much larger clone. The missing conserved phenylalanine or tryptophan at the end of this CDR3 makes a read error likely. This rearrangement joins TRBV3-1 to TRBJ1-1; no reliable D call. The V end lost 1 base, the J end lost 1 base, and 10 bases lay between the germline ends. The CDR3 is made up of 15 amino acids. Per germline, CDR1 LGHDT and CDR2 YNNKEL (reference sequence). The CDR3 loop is CASSQVFRGNTEAFL. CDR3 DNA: TGTGCCAGCAGCCAAGTGTTCCGGGGGAACACTGAAGCTTTCCTT.

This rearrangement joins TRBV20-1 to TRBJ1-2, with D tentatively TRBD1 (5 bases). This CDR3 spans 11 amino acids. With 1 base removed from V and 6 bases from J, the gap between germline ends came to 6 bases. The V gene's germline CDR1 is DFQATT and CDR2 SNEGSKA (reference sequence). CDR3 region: CSARGDHGYTF. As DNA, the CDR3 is TGCAGTGCTAGAGGGGACCATGGCTACACCTTC.

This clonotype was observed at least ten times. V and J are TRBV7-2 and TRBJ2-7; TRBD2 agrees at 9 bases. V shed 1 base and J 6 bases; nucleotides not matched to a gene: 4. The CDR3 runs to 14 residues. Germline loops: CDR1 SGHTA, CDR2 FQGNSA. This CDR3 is CASSLVGLAPEQYF. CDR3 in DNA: TGTGCCAGCAGCTTAGTGGGACTAGCACCCGAGCAGTACTTC.

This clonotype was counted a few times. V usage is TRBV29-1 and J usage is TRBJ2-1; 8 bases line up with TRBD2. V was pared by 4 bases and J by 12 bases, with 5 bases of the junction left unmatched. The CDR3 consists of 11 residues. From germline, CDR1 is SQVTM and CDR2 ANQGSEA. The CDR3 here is CSVVAGGLQFF. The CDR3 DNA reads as TGCAGCGTTGTTGCGGGGGGCTTGCAGTTCTTC.

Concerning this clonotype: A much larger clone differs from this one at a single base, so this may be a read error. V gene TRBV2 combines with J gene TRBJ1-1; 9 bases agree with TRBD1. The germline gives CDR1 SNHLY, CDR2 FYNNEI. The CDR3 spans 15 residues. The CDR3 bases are TGTGCCAGCAGTCCAACGGGACAGGGTTCTCCTGAAGCTTCCTTT. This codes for CASSPTGQGSPEASF.

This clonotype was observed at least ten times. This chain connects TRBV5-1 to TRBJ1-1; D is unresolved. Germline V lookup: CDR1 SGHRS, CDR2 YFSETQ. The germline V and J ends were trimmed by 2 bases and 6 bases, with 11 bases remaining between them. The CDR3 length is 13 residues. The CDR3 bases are TGCGCCAGCAGCTTCGTGGGTGCAGCTGAAGCTTTCTTT. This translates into CASSFVGAAEAFF.

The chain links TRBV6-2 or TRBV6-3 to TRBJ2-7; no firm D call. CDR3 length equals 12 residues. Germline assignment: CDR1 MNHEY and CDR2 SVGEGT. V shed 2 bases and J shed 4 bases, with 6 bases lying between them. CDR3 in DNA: TGTGCCAGCAGTTACATGGGGTACGAGCAGTACTTC. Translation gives CASSYMGYEQYF.

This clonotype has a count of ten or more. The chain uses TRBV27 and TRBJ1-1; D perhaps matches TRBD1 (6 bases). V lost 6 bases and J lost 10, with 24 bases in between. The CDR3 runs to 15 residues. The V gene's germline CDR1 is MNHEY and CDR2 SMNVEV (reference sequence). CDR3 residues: CASSLTGGRDLGAFF. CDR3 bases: TGTGCCAGCAGCCTAACCGGGGGCAGGGACCTTGGAGCTTTCTTT.

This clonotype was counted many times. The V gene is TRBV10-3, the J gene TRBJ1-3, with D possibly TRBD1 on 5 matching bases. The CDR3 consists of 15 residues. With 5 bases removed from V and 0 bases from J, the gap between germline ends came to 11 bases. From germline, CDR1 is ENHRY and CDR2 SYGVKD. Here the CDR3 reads CAISPGLSSGNTIYF. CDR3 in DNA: TGTGCCATCAGTCCGGGACTGAGCTCTGGAAACACCATATATTTT.

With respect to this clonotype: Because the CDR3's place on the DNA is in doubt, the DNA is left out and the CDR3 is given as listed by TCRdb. CDR3 in amino acids: CASIYLCSAGSDSYGYTF. The chain links TRBV2 to TRBJ1-2. CDR1 SNHLY and CDR2 FYNNEI come from the germline V gene. The CDR3 spans 18 amino acids, including both terminal residues.

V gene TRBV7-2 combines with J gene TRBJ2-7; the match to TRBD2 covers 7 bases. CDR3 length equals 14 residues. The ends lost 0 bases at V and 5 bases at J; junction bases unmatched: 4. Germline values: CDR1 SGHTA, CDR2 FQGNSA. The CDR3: CASSLAQSGNEQYF. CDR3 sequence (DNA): TGTGCCAGCAGCTTAGCCCAGAGCGGGAACGAGCAGTACTTC.

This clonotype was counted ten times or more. CDR3 bases: TGTGCCAGCAGCTTAGAGGGGACAGCGAACACTGAAGCTTTCTTT. It specifies CASSLEGTANTEAFF. The rearrangement uses TRBV11-3 and TRBJ1-1; 7 positions match TRBD1. Looked up from germline, CDR1 is SGHNT and CDR2 is YENEEA. The CDR3 contains 15 residues. The V segment lost 0 bases and the J segment 1 base; nucleotides outside the gene matches: 2.